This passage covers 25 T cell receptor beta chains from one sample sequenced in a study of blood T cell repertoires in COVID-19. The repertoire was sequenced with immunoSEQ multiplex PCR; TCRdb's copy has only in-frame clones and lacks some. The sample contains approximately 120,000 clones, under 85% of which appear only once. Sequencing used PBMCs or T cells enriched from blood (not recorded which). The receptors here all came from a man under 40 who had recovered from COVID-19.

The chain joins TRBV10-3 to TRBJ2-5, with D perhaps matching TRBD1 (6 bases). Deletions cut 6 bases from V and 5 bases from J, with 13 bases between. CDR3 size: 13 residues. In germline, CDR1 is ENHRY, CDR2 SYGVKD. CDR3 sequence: CAIREGGPETQYF. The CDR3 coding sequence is TGTGCCATCAGGGAAGGGGGTCCCGAGACCCAGTACTTC.

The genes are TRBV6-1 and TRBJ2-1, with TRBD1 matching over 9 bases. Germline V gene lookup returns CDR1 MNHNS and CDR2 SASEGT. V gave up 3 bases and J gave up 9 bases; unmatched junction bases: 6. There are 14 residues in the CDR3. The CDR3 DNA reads TGTGCCAGCAGTGAGTGGGGACAGGGCGGTGAGCAGTTCTTC. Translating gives CASSEWGQGGEQFF.

The CDR3: CASSPNRGLGKLFF. In DNA form, the CDR3 reads TGTGCCAGCAGCCCGAACAGGGGGCTGGGAAAACTGTTTTTT. This chain links TRBV14 with TRBJ1-4; TRBD1 matches at 9 bases. The CDR3 covers 14 residues. Per germline, CDR1 SGHDN and CDR2 FVKESK. With V trimmed by 4 bases and J by 10 bases, 7 bases remained unmatched.

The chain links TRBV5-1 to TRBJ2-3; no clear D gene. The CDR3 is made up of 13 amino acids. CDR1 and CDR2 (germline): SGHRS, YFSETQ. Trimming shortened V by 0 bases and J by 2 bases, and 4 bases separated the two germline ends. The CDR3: CASSLDLTDTQYF. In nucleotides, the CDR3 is TGCGCCAGCAGCTTGGATCTCACAGATACGCAGTATTTT.

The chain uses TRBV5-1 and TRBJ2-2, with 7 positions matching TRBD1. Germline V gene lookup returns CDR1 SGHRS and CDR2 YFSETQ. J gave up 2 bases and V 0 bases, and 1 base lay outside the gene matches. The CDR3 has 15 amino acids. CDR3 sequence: CASSLGDSNTGELFF. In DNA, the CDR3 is TGCGCCAGCAGCTTGGGGGACAGTAACACCGGGGAGCTGTTTTTT.

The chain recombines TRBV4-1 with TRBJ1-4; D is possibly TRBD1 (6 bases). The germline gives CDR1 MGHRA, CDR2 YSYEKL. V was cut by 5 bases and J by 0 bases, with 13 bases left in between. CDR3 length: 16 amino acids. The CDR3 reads CASSERDRPTNEKLFF. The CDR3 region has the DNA TGCGCCAGCAGCGAACGAGACAGGCCAACTAATGAAAAACTGTTTTTT.

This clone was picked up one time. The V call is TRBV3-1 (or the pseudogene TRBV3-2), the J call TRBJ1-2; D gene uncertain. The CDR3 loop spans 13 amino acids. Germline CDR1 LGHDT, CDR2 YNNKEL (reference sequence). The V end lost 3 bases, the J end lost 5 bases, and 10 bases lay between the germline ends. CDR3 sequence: CASSHGLVYGYTF. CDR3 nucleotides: TGTGCCAGCAGCCACGGACTCGTTTATGGCTACACCTTC.

CDR3 nucleotide sequence: TGCAGCGTTGAAAGATCACCACAGGGACAGAACACAGATACGCAGTATTTT. This translates into CSVERSPQGQNTDTQYF. The rearrangement uses TRBV29-1 and TRBJ2-3; TRBD1 matches at 7 bases. With V trimmed by 2 bases and J by 2 bases, 13 bases remained unmatched. CDR3 length equals 17 residues. CDR1 is SQVTM, CDR2 ANQGSEA, per germline.

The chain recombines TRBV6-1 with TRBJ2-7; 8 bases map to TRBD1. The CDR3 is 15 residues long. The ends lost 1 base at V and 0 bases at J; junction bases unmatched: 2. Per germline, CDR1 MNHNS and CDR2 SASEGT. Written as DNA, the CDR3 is TGTGCCAGCAGTGAAGGACAGGGGACCTCCTACGAGCAGTACGTC. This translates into CASSEGQGTSYEQYV.

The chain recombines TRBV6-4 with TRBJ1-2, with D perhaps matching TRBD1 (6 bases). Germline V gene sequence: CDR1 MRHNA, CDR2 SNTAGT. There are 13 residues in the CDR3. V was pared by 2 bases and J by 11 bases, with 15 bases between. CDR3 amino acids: CASSDDPGVGYTF. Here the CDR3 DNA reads TGTGCCAGCAGTGACGACCCAGGGGTTGGTTACACCTTC.

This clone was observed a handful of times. CDR3: CASSEAAGGTDTQYF. The CDR3, as DNA: TGTGCCAGCAGTGAAGCTGCGGGGGGCACAGATACGCAGTATTTT. The chain links TRBV6-1 to TRBJ2-3; 7 bases are shared with TRBD2. The CDR3 loop spans 15 amino acids. Trimming at V came to 0 bases and at J to 1 base, leaving 1 base not matched to a gene. Germline CDR1 is MNHNS and CDR2 is SASEGT.

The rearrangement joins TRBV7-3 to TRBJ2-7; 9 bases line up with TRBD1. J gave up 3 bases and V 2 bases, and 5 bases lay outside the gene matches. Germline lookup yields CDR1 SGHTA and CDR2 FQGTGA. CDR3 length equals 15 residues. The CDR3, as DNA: TGTGCCAGCAGCTTATGCTTGACAGGGGGCTACGAGCAGTACTTC. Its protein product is CASSLCLTGGYEQYF.

The CDR3 DNA sequence: TGTGCCAGCAGAGGGGGGGACTCGGACGAAAACATTCAGTACTTC. Translated, it gives CASRGGDSDENIQYF. The gene calls are TRBV6-5 and TRBJ2-4, with D tentatively TRBD2 (7 bases). Germline lookup yields CDR1 MNHEY and CDR2 SVGAGI. The CDR3 length is 15 residues. The V end was cut by 6 bases, the J end by 5 bases, with 17 bases between.

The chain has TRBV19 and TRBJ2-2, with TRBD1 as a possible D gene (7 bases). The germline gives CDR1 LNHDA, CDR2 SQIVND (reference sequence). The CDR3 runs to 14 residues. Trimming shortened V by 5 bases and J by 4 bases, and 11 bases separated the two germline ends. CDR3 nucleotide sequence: TGTGCCAGTAGTCCGCAGGGGGGCACCGGGGAGCTGTTTTTT. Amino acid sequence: CASSPQGGTGELFF.

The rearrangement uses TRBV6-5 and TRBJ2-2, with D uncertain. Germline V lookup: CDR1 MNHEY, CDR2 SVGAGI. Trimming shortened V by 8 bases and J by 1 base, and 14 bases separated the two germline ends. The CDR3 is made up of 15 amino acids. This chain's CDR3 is CASYPGYWNTGELFF. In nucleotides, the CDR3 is TGTGCCAGCTACCCAGGTTATTGGAACACCGGGGAGCTGTTTTTT.

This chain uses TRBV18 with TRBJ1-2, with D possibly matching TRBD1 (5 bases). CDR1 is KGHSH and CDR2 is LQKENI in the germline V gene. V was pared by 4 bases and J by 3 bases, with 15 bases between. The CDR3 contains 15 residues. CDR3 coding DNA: TGTGCCAGCTCACTGGGGGGTGACGGCCACTATGGCTACACCTTC. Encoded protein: CASSLGGDGHYGYTF. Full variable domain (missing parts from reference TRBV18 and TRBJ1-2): NAGVMQNPRHLVRRRGQEARLRCSPMKGHSHVYWYRQLPEEGLKFMVYLQKENIIDESGMPKERFSAEFPKEGPSILRIQQVVRGDSAAYFCASSLGGDGHYGYTFGSGTRLTVV.

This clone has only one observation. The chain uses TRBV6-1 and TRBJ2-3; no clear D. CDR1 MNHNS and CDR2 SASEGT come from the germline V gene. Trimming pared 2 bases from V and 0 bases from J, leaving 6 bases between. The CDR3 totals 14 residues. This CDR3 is CASSEQVSTDTQYF. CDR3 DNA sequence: TGTGCCAGCAGTGAACAGGTCAGCACAGATACGCAGTATTTT.

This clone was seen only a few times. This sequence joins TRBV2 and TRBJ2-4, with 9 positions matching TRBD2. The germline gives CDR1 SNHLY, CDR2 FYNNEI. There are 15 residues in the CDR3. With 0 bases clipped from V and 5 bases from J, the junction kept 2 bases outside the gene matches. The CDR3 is CASSEALAGQNIQYF. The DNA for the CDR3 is TGTGCCAGCAGTGAAGCGCTAGCGGGGCAAAACATTCAGTACTTC. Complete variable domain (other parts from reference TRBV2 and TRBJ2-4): EPEVTQTPSHQVTQMGQEVILRCVPISNHLYFYWYRQILGQKVEFLVSFYNNEISEKSEIFDDQFSVERPDGSNFTLKIRSTKLEDSAMYFCASSEALAGQNIQYFGAGTRLSVL.

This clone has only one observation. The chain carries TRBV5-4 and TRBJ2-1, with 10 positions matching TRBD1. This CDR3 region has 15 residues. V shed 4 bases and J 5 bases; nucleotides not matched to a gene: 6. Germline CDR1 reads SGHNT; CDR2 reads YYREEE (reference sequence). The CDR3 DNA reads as TGTGCCAGCAGCCCCGACAGGGGGCGCGACAATGAGCAGTTCTTC. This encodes CASSPDRGRDNEQFF.

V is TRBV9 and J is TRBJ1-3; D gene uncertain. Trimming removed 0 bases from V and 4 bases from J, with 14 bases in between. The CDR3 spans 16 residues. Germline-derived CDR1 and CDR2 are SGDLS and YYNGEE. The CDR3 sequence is CASSVAWALSGNTIYF. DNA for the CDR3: TGTGCCAGCAGCGTAGCCTGGGCGTTATCGGGAAACACCATATATTTT.

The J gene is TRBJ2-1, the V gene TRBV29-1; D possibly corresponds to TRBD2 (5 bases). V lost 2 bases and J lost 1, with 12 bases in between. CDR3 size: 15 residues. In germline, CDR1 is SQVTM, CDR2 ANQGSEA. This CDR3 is CSVELGSSSYNEQFF. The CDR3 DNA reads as TGCAGCGTTGAACTTGGGAGTAGTTCCTACAATGAGCAGTTCTTC.

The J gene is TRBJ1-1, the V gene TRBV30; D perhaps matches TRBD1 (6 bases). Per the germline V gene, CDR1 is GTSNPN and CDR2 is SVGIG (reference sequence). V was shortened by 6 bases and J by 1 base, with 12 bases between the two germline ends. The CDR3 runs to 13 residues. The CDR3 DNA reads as TGTGCCTGCTCTGGACAGCCGAACACTGAAGCTTTCTTT. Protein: CACSGQPNTEAFF.

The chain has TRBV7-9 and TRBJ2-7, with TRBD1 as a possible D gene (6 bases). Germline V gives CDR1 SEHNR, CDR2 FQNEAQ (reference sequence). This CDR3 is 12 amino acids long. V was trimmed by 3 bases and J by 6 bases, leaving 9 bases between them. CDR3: CASSFGGGEQYF. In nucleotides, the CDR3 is TGTGCCAGCAGCTTTGGGGGCGGCGAGCAGTACTTC.

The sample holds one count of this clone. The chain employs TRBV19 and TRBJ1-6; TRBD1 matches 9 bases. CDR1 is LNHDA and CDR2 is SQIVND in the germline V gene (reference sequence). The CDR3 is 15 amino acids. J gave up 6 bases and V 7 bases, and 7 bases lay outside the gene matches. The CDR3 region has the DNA TGTGCCAGTAAGATGTCGGACAGGGGTAATTCACCCCTCCACTTT. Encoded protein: CASKMSDRGNSPLHF.

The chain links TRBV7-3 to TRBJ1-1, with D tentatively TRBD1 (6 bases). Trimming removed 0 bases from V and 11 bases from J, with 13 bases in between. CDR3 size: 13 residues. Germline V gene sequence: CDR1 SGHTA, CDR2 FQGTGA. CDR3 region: CASSLTGGSGAFF. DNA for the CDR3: TGTGCCAGCAGCTTAACTGGGGGCTCGGGCGCTTTCTTT.